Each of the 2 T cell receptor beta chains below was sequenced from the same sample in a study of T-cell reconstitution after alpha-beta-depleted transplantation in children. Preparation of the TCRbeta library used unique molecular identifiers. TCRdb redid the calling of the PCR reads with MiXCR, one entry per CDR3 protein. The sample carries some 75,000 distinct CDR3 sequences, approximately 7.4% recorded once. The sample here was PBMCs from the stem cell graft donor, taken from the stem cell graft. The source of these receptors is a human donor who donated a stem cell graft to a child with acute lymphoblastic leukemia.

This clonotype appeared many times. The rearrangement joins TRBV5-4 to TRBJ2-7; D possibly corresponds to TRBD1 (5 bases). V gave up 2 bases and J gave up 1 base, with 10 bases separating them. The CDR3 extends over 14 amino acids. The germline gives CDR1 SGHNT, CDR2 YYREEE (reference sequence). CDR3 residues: CASSFSQGSYEQYF. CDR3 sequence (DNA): TGTGCCAGCAGCTTCTCCCAGGGATCCTACGAGCAGTACTTC.

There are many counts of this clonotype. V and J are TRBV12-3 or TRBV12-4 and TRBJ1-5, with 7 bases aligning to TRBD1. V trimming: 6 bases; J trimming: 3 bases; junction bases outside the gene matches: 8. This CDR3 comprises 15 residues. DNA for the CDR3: TGTGCCAGCAGCCCGACAGGGAGATCCAATCAGCCCCAGCATTTT. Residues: CASSPTGRSNQPQHF.